This T cell receptor (beta chain) derives from a study of cytomegalovirus exposure and HLA in healthy donors. Study-wide results and limits: Cytomegalovirus-associated TCR beta chains were listed, numbering approximately 150.

Germline V gene data show CDR1 as LNHDA and CDR2 as SQIVND (reference sequence). CDR3 length equals 12 residues. With 2 bases removed from V and 5 bases from J, the gap between germline ends came to 7 bases. Sequenced by immunoSEQ multiplex PCR; TCRdb stores in-frame clones only, minus some. The sample has 100,000 to 150,000 clones; over 75% are singletons. As to this clone: Antigen unknown.

The specimen was PBMCs. The sequence came from a woman aged 25-40 years in good health and CMV-seronegative. The V call is TRBV19, the J call TRBJ2-7; TRBD2 is a possible D gene (5 bases). The DNA for the CDR3 is TGTGCCAGTAGTATATTCGGGGACGAGCAGTACTTC. As protein: CASSIFGDEQYF.